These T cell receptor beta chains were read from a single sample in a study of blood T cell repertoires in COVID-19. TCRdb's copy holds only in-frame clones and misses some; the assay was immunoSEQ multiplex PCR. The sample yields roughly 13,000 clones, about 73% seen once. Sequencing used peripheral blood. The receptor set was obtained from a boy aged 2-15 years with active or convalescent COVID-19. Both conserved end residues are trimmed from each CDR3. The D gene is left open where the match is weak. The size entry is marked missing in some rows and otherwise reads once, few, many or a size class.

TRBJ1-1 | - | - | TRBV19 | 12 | ASSTQGGGSEAF
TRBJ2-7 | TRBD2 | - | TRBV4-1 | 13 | ASSRLTSSNSEQY
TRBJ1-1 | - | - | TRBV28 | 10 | ASSSLHTEAF
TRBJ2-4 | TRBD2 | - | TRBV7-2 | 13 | ASSRGGLAKNIQY
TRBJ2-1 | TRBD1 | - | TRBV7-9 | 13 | ASSLRQGARNEQF
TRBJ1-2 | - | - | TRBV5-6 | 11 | ASSAGQRYGYT
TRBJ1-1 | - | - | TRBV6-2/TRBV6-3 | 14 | ASSSLDRTASFEAF
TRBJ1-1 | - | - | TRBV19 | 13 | ASKRRESGEPEAF
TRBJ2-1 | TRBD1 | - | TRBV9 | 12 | ASSFDRGRNEQF
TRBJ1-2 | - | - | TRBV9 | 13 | ASSPQGSRNYGYT
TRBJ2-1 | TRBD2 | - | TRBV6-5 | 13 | ASRLAGGRSHEQF
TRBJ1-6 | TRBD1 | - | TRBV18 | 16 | ASSPYRGRSSYNSPLH
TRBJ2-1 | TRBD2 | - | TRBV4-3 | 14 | ASSQPTSGAHNEQF
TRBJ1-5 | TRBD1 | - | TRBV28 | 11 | ATKQGNNQPQH
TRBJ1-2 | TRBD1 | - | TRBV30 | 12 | AWSTTGGTYGYT
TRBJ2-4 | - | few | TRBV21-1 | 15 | ASTGLFFSPAKNIQY
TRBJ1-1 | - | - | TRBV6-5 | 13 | ASSYWGVGDTEAF
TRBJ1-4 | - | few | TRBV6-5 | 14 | ASSYSREDLYEKLF
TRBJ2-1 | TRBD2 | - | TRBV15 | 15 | ATSRDVLAGVFNEQF
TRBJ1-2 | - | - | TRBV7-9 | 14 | ASSLYRQSINYGYT
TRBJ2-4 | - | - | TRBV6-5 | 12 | ASSYPSFGGIQY
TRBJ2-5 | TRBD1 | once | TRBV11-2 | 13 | ASSSGQRYQETQY
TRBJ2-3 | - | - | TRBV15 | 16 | ATSRKRPTRGGTDTQY
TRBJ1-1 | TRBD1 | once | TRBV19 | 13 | ASSQTGGAWTEAF
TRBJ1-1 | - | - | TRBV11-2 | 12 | ASSLLPYSPEAF
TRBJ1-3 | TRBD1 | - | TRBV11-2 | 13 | ASSLDGDRAGTIY
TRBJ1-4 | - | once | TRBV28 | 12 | ASRAQDSNEKLF
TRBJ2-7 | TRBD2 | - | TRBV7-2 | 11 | ASSFGGGYEQY
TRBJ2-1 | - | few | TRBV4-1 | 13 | ASSQAASSYNEQF
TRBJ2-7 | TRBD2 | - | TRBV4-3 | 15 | ASSQKYSGSRSYEQY
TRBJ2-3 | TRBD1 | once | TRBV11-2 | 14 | ASSRETGGSVDTQY
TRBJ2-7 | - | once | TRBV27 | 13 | ASSSALTPEGEQY
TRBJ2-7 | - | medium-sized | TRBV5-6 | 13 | ASSQDGNSRYEQY
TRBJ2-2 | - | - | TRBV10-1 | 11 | ASSSSGTGELF
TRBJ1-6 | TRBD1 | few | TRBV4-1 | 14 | ASSQATGQGSSPLH
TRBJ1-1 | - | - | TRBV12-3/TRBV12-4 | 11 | ANRGGANTEAF
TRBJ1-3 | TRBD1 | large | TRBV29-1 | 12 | SVKGQGKGNTIY
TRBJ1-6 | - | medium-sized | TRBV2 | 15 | ASSVSGTKDSSSPLH
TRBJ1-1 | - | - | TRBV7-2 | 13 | ASSPRQVVVTEAF
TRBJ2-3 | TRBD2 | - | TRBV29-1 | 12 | SVGGRGGLDTQY
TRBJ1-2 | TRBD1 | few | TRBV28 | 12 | ASSPDRSGYGYT
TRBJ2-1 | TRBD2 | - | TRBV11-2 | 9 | ASSSGTSRF